This record covers a single T cell receptor beta chain. The sample is drawn from a study of control samples from healthy donors and cancer patients. Data came from immunoSEQ multiplex PCR; TCRdb stores just in-frame clones and leaves some out. The table includes about 130,000 clones, 80% to 95% detected once. The V gene end was trimmed by 4 bases and the J gene end by 15 bases; junction bases not matched to a gene: 17. The length of the CDR3 is 15 residues. Germline loops: CDR1 LNHDA, CDR2 SQIVND (reference sequence). The chain carries TRBV19 and TRBJ2-1; TRBD2 matches at 8 bases. Material for sequencing was blood. This receptor was taken from a man younger than 35 in good health. The DNA for the CDR3 is TGTGCCAGTAGTAGAGACTCGTCGGGGGGGCGGAGGCGGTTCTTC. This encodes CASSRDSSGGRRRFF. The variable domain in full, completed from reference TRBV19 and TRBJ2-1, reads DGGITQSPKYLFRKEGQNVTLSCEQNLNHDAMYWYRQDPGQGLRLIYYSQIVNDFQKGDIAEGYSVSREKKESFPLTVTSAQKNPTAFYLCASSRDSSGGRRRFFGPGTRLTVL.